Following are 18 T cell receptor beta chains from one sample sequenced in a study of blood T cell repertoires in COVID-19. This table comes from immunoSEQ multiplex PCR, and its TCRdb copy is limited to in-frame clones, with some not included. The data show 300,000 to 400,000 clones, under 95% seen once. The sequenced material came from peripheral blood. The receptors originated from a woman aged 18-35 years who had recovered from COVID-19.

CDR3 sequence reads: CASSPIPGYGNTIYF. In DNA, the CDR3 is TGTGCCAGCTCACCAATCCCAGGGTATGGAAACACCATATATTTT. The V and J genes are TRBV18 and TRBJ1-3, with a tentative D call TRBD1 (5 bases). V lost 2 bases and J lost 3, with 11 bases in between. There are 15 residues in the CDR3. Germline loops: CDR1 KGHSH, CDR2 LQKENI.

The CDR3 DNA sequence: TGTGCCAGCAGTTTAGGGCTAGTTGGACGGGAGAACACTGAAGCTTTCTTT. It specifies CASSLGLVGRENTEAFF. J is TRBJ1-1 and V is TRBV27; D is ambiguous. Trimming cost V 2 bases and J 1 base, with 17 bases left between them. The CDR3 extends over 17 amino acids. Germline CDR1 and CDR2: MNHEY and SMNVEV (reference sequence).

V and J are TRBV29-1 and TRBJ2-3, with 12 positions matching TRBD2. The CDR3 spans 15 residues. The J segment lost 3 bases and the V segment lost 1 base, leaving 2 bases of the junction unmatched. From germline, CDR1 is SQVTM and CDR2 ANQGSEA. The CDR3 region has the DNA TGCAGCGTTGAAGGGACTAGCGGGACGACAGATACGCAGTATTTT. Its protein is CSVEGTSGTTDTQYF.

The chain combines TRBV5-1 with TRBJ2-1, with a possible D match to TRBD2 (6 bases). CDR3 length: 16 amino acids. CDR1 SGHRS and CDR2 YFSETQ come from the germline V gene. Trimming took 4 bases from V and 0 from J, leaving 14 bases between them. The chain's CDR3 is CASSTLSGASYNEQFF. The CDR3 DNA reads TGCGCCAGCAGCACCCTTAGCGGAGCCTCCTACAATGAGCAGTTCTTC.

CDR3 sequence reads: CATSRDFSGRRNTGELFF. In DNA, the CDR3 is TGTGCCACCAGCAGAGACTTTAGCGGGAGAAGGAACACCGGGGAGCTGTTTTTT. The chain has TRBV15 and TRBJ2-2; TRBD2 agrees at 9 bases. With V trimmed by 0 bases and J by 1 base, 6 bases remained unmatched. The CDR3 is 18 residues long. The germline V gene encodes CDR1 LNHNV and CDR2 YYDKDF (reference sequence). Using reference TRBV15 and TRBJ2-2 for the parts outside the CDR3, the full variable domain is DAMVIQNPRYQVTQFGKPVTLSCSQTLNHNVMYWYQQKSSQAPKLLFHYYDKDFNNEADTPDNFQSRRPNTSFCFLDIRSPGLGDTAMYLCATSRDFSGRRNTGELFFGEGSRLTVL.

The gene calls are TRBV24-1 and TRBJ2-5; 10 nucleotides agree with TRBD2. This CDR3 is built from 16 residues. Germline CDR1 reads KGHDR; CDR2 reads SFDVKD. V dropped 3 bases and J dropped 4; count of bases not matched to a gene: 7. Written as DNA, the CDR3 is TGTGCCACCAGTGATCCAGCGGGAGGGCACCCAGAGACCCAGTACTTC. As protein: CATSDPAGGHPETQYF.

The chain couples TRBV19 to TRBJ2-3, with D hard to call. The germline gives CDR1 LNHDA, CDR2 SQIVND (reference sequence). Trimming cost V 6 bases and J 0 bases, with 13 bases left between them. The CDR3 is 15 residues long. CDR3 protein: CASSPRGSSTDTQYF. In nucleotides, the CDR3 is TGTGCCAGTAGCCCGCGCGGAAGCAGCACAGATACGCAGTATTTT.

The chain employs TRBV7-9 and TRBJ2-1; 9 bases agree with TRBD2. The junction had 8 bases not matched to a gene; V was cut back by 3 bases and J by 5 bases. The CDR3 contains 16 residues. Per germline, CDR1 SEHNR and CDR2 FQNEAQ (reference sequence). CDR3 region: CASSFGLAGRDNEQFF. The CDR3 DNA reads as TGTGCCAGCAGCTTCGGGCTAGCGGGACGGGACAATGAGCAGTTCTTC.

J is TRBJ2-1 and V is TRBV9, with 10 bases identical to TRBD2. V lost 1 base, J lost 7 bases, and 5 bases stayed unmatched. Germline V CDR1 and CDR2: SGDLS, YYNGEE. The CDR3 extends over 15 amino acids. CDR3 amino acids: CASSVLAGVANEQFF. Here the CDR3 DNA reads TGTGCCAGCAGCGTACTAGCGGGAGTTGCGAATGAGCAGTTCTTC.

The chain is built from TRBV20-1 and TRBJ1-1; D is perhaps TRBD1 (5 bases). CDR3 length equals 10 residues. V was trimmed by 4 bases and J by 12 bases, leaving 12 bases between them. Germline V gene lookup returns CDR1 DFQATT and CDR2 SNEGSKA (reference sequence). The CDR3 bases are TGCAGTGCTACGGTACAGGATACTTTCTTT. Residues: CSATVQDTFF.

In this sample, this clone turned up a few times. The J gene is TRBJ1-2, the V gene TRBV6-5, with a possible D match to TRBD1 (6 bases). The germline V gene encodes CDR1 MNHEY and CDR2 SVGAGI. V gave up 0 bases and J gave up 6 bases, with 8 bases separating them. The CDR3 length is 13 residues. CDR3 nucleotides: TGTGCCAGCAGTTACTCACAGGGAAATGGCTACACCTTC. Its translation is CASSYSQGNGYTF.

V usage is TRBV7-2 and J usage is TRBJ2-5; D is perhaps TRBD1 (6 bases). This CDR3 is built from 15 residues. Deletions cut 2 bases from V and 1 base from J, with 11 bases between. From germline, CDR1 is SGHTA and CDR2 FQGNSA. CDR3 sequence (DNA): TGTGCCAGCAGCTTAAGCCCAGGGGCCCAAGAGACCCAGTACTTC. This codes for CASSLSPGAQETQYF.

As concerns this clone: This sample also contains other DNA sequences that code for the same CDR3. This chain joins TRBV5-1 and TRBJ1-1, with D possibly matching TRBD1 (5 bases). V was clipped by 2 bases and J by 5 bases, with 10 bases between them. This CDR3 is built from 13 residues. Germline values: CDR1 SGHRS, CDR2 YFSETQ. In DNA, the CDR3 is TGCGCCAGCAGCTTCCCCGGGGGTACTGAAGCTTTCTTT. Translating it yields CASSFPGGTEAFF.

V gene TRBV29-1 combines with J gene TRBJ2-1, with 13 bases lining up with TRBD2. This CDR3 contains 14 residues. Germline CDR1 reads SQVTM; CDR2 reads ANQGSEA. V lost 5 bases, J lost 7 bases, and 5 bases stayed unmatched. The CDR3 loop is CSVPTSGRANEQFF. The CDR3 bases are TGCAGCGTTCCTACTAGCGGGAGGGCAAATGAGCAGTTCTTC.

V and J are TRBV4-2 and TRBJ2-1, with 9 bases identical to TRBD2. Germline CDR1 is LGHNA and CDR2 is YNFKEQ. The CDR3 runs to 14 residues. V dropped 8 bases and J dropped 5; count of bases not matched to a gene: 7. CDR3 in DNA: TGTGCCAGCCGCCTACTAGCGGGCGACAATGAGCAGTTCTTC. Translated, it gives CASRLLAGDNEQFF.

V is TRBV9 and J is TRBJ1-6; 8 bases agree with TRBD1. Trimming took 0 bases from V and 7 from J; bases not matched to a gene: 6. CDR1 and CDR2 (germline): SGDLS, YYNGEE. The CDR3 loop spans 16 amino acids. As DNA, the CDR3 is TGTGCCAGCAGCGTAGGGACAGGGAGCACCAATTCACCCCTCCACTTT. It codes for CASSVGTGSTNSPLHF.

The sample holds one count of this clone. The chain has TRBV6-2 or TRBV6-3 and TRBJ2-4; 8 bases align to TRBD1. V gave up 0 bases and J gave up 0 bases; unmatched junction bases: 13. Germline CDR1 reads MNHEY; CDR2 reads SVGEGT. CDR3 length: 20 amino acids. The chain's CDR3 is CASSYSSTGVLDIAKNIQYF. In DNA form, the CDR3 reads TGTGCCAGCAGTTACTCGTCGACAGGGGTTTTAGATATAGCCAAAAACATTCAGTACTTC.

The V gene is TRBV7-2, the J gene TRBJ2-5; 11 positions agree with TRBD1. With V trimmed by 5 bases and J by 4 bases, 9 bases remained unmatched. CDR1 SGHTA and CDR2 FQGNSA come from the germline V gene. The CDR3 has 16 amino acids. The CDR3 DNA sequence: TGTGCCAGCAGCCCGCGAGGACAGGGGGCTGGAGAGACCCAGTACTTC. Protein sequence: CASSPRGQGAGETQYF.